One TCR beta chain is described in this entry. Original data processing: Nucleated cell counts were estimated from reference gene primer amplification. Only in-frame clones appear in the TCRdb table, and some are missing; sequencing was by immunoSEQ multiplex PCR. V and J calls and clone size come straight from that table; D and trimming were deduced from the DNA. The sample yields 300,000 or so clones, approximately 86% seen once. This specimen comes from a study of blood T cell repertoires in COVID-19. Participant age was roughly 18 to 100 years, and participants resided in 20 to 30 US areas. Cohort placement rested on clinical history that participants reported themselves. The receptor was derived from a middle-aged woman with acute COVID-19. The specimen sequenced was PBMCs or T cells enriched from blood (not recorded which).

CDR3 amino acids: CASSSLRLLAEAFF. Written as DNA, the CDR3 is TGTGCCAGCAGCTCTCTCAGGCTATTGGCTGAAGCTTTCTTT. The chain has TRBV7-2 and TRBJ1-1; D unresolved. The CDR3 runs to 14 residues. CDR1 is SGHTA, CDR2 FQGNSA, per germline. The ends were cut back, 4 bases at V and 6 bases at J, with 15 bases in the middle.